This T cell receptor (beta chain) is drawn from a study of blood T cell repertoires in COVID-19. The wider study: T cells, B-cell-depleted T cells, or PBMCs supplied cDNA or gDNA.

Germline V gene sequence: CDR1 SGHRS, CDR2 YFSETQ. The CDR3 sequence is 17 residues long. V was trimmed by 1 base and J by 1 base, leaving 15 bases between them. In the original workflow: Reference gene primer amplification gave estimated nucleated cell counts. Produced via immunoSEQ multiplex PCR; TCRdb's table is partial and in-frame only. V, J and clone size are those of that table, while D and trimming were read from the DNA. The repertoire has a few hundred thousand clones, about 90% of them found once; the top ten carry more than 0.8%. The receptor comes from a woman in her 30s who had recovered from COVID-19. Sequencing input: PBMCs or T cells enriched from blood (not recorded which). V is TRBV5-1 and J is TRBJ2-1; a weak D match, TRBD1 (6 bases). The CDR3 coding sequence is TGCGCCAGCAGCTTGACAGGGAAGGCTAGGTCCTACAATGAGCAGTTCTTC. Amino acid sequence: CASSLTGKARSYNEQFF.